The entry below gives a single T cell receptor beta chain sequence along with its context. Time point indicated: patch test 3, about 24 weeks after DPC sensitization. Treatment of the sample: therapeutic diphenylcyclopropenone sensitization with weekly scalp DPC. This sample is drawn from a study of human T cells and chemical hapten exposure. CDR1 is DFQATT, CDR2 SNEGSKA, per germline (reference sequence). Deletions cut 0 bases from V and 6 bases from J, with 12 bases between. The CDR3 is made up of 13 amino acids. TCRdb fed the RACE reads into MiXCR, producing one record per CDR3 protein. The profile shows 80,000 to 100,000 distinct CDR3 sequences, 10% to 11% of them singletons.

The sequencing used whole blood, collected in connection with sensitization to the hapten diphenylcyclopropenone (DPC). This clonotype was sampled from a woman in her fifties or sixties with alopecia areata. Some clones in this sample may be carry-over from other donors' samples. The rearrangement joins TRBV20-1 to TRBJ2-7; D perhaps matches TRBD2 (6 bases). CDR3 sequence: CSARDPWRGEQYF. CDR3 nucleotides: TGCAGTGCTAGAGATCCGTGGAGGGGCGAGCAGTACTTC.